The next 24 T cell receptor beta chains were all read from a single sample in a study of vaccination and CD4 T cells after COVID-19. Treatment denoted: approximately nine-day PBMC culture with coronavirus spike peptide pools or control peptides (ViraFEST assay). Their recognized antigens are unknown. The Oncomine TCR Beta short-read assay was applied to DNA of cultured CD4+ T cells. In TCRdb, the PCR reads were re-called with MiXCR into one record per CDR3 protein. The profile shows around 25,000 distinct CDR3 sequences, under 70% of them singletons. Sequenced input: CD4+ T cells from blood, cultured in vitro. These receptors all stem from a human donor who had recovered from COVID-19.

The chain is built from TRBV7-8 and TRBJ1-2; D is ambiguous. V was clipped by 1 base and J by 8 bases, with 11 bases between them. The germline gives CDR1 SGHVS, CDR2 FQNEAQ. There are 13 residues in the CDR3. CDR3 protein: CASSLVSAGGYTF. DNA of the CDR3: TGTGCCAGCAGCTTAGTATCAGCGGGCGGCTACACCTTC.

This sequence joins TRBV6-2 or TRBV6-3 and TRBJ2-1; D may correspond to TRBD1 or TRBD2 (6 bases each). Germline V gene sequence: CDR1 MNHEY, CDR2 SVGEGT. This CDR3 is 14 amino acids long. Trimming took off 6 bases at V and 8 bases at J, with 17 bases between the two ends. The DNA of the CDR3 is TGTGCCAGCAGAGAGGGGGGTGGCGGGGATGAGCAGTTCTTC. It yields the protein CASREGGGGDEQFF.

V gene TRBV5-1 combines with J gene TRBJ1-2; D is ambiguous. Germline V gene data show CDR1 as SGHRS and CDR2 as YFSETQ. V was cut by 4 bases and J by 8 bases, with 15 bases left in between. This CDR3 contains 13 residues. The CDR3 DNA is TGCGCCAGCAGCCCCGGGTCTAGAGGCGGCTACACCTTC. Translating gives CASSPGSRGGYTF.

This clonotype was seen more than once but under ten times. The CDR3 region is CSAIGGSEGAYRNQPQHF. The CDR3 bases are TGCAGTGCTATAGGCGGCAGTGAGGGGGCATATCGCAATCAGCCCCAGCATTTT. The V call is TRBV20-1, the J call TRBJ1-5, with 7 bases matching TRBD1. This CDR3 has 18 residues. The V gene end was trimmed by 4 bases and the J gene end by 2 bases; junction bases not matched to a gene: 17. The V gene's germline CDR1 is DFQATT and CDR2 SNEGSKA (reference sequence).

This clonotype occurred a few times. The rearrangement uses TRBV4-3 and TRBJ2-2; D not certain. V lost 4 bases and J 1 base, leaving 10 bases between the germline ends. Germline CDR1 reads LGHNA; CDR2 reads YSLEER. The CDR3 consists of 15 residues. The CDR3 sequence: CASSRNSQNTGELFF. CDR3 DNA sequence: TGCGCCAGCAGCCGGAATAGCCAGAACACCGGGGAGCTGTTTTTT.

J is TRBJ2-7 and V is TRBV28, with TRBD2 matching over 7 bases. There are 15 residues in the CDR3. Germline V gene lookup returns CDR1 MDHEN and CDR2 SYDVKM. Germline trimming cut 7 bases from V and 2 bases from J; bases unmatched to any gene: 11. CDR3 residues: CASTTRGRVAYEQYF. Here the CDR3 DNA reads TGTGCCAGCACGACTCGCGGGAGAGTGGCCTACGAGCAGTACTTC. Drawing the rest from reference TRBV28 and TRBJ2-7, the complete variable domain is DVKVTQSSRYLVKRTGEKVFLECVQDMDHENMFWYRQDPGLGLRLIYFSYDVKMKEKGDIPEGYSVSREKKERFSLILESASTNQTSMYLCASTTRGRVAYEQYFGPGTRLTVT.

CDR3 amino acids: CASAVNTGELFF. CDR3 nucleotides: TGCGCCAGCGCCGTCAACACCGGGGAGCTGTTTTTT. The chain employs TRBV5-1 and TRBJ2-2; no definite D call. CDR1 is SGHRS, CDR2 YFSETQ, per germline. The V end lost 7 bases, the J end lost 2 bases, and 6 bases lay between the germline ends. The CDR3 is 12 amino acids.

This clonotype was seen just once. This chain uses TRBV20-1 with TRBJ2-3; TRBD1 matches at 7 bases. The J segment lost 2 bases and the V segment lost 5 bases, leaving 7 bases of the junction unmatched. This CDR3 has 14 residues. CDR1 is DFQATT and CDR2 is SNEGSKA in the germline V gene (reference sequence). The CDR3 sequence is CSAAMGQFTDTQYF. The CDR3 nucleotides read TGCAGTGCTGCCATGGGACAGTTCACAGATACGCAGTATTTT.

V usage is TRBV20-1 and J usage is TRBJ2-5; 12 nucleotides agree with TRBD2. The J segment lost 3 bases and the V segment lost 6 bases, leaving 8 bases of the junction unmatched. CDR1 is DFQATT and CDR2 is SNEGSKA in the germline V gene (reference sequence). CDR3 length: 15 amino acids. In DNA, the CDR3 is TGCAGTGCGGATGGACTAGCGGGGTTAGAAGAGACCCAGTACTTC. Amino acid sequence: CSADGLAGLEETQYF.

Here the CDR3 reads CASSMGQGVNQPQHF. For the CDR3, the DNA is TGTGCCAGTAGTATGGGGCAGGGCGTCAATCAGCCCCAGCATTTT. This chain joins TRBV19 and TRBJ1-5, with D maybe TRBD1 (5 bases). V lost 3 bases and J 3 bases, leaving 12 bases between the germline ends. In germline, CDR1 is LNHDA, CDR2 SQIVND (reference sequence). CDR3 size: 15 residues.

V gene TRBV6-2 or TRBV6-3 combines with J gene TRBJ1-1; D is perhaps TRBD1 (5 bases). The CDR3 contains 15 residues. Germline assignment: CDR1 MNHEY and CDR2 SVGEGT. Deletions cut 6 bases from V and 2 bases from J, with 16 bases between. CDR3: CASSVRGTANTEAFF. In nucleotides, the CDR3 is TGTGCCAGCAGCGTTCGCGGGACGGCCAACACTGAAGCTTTCTTT.

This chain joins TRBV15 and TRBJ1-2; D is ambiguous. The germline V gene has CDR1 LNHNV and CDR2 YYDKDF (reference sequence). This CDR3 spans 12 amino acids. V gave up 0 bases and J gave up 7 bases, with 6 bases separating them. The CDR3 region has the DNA TGTGCCACCAGCAGAGATCATAGTGGCTACACCTTC. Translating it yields CATSRDHSGYTF.

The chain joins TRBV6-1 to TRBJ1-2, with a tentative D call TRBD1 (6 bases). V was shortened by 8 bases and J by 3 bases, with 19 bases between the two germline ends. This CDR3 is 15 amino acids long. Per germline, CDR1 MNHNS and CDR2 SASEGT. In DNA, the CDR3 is TGTGCCAGCGGCCTGACAGGAGGTGTGGACTATGGCTACACCTTC. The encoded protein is CASGLTGGVDYGYTF.

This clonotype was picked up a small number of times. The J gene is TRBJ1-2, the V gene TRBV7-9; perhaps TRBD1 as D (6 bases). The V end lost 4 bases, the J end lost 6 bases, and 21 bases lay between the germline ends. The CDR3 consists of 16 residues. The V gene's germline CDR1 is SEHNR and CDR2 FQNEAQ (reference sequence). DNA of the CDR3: TGTGCCAGCAGCTCAAGACGACAACAGGGATTACATGGCTACACCTTC. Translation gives CASSSRRQQGLHGYTF.

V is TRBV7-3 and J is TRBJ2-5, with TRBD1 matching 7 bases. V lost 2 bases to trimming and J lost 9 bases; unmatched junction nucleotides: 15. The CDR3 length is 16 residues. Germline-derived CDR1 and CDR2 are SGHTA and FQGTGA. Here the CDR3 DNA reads TGTGCCAGCAGCTTAGGGGGACCGGGGCCCCAGGGGGCCCAGTACTTC. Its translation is CASSLGGPGPQGAQYF.

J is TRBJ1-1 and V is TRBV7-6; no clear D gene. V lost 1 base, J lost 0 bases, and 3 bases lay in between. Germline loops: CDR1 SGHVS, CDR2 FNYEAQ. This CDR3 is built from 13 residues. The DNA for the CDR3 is TGTGCCAGCAGCTTAGGGATGAACACTGAAGCTTTCTTT. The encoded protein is CASSLGMNTEAFF.

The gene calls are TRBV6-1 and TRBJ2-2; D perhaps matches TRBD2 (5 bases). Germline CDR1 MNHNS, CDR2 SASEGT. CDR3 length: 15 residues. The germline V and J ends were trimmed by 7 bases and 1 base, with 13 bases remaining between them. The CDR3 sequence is CASNRGPMNTGELFF. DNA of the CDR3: TGTGCCAGCAATCGAGGGCCAATGAACACCGGGGAGCTGTTTTTT.

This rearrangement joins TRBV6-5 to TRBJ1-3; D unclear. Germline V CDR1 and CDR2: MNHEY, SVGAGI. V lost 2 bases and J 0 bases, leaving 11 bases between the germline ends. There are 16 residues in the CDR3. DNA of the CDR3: TGTGCCAGCAGTTACGAGAGCCCTAACTCTGGAAACACCATATATTTT. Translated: CASSYESPNSGNTIYF.

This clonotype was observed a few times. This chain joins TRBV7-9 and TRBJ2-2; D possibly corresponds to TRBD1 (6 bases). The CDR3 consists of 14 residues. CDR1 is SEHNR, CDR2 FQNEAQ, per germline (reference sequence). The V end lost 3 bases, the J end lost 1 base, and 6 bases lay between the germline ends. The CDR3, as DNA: TGTGCCAGCAGCTTGGGACAGAACACCGGGGAGCTGTTTTTT. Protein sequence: CASSLGQNTGELFF.

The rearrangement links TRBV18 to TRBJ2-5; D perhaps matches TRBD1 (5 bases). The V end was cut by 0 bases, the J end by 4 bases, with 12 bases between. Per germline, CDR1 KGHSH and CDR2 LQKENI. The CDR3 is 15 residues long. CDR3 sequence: CASSPPSGMGETQYF. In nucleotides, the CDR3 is TGTGCCAGCTCACCACCATCAGGGATGGGAGAGACCCAGTACTTC.

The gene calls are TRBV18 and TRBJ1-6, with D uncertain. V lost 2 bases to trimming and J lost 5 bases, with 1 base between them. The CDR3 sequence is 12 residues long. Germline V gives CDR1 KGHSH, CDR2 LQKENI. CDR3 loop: CASSPDNSPLHF. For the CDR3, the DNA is TGTGCCAGCTCACCAGATAATTCACCCCTCCACTTT.

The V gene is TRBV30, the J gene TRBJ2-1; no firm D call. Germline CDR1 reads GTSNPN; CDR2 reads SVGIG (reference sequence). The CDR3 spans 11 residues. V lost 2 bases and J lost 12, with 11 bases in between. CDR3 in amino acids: CAWSTGEVQFF. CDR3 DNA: TGTGCCTGGAGTACTGGCGAAGTGCAGTTCTTC.

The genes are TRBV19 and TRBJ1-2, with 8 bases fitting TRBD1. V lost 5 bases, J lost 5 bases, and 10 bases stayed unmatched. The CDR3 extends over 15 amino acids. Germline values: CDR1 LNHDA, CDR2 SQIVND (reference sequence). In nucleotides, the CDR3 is TGTGCCAGTAGTGCCGAACAGGGGGAGTTGTATGGCTACACCTTC. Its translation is CASSAEQGELYGYTF.

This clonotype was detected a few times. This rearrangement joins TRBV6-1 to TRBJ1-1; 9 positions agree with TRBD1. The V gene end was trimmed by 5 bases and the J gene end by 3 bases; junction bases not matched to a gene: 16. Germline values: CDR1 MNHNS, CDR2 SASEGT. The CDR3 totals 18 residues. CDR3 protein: CASSPQGGQGWADTEAFF. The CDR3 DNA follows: TGTGCCAGCAGTCCCCAGGGGGGACAGGGATGGGCGGACACTGAAGCTTTCTTT.